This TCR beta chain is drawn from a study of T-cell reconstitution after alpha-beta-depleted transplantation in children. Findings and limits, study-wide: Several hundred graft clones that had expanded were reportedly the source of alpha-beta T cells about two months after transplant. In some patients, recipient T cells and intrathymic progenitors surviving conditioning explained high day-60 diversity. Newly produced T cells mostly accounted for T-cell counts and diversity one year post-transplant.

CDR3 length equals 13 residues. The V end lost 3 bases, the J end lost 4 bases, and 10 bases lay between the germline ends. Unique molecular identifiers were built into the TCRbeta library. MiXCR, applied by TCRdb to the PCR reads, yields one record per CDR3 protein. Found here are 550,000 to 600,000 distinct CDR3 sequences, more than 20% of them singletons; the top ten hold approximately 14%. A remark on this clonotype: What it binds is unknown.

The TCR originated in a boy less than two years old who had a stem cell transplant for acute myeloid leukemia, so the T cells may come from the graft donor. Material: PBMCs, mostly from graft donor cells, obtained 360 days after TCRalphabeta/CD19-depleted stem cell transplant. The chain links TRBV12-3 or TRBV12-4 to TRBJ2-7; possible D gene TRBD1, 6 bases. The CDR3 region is CASSFRGFYEQYV. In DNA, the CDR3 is TGTGCCAGCAGTTTCAGGGGCTTTTACGAGCAGTACGTC.